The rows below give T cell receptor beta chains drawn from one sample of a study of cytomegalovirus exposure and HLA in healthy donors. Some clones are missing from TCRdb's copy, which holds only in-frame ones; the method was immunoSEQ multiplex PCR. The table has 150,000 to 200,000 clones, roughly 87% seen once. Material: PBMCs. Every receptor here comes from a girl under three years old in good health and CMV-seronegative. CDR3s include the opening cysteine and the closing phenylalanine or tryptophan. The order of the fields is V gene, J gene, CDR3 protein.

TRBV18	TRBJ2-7	CASSRATGGPHEQYF
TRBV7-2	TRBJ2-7	CASTSGTGFYEQYF
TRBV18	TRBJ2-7	CASSRTGQGPYEQYF
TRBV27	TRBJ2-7	CASSLYTYEQYF
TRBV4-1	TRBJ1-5	CASSQDRFRGFNQPQHF
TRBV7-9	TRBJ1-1	CASSLFGGLNTEAFF
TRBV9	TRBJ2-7	CASSDTGQGEQYF
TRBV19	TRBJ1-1	CASRKRGQGDTEAFF
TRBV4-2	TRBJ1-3	CASSQVGTGNTIYF
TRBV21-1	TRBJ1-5	CASSKDNEGGSNQPQHF
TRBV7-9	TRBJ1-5	CASSLGSYQPQHF
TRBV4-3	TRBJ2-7	CASSQELAGYEQYF
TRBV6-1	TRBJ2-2	CATSPDRSTGELFF
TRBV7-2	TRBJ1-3	CASSTILTKGVGGNTIYF
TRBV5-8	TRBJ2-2	CASKLYTGELFF
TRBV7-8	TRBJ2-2	CASSLRRTPNTGELFF
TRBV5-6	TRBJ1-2	CASSSGQNYGYTF
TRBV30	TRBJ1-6	CAWTGGTGIYNSPLHF
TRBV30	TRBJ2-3	CAWTSNTDTQYF
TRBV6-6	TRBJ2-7	CASSYSPGAPTYEQYF
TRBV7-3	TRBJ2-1	CASSAIAGGRNEQFF
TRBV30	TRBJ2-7	CAWSDGGAYEQYF
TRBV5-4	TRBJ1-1	CASSLLTGENTEAFF
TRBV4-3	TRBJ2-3	CASSQRPPGNTDTQYF
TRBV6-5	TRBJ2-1	CASSYRGRDEQFF
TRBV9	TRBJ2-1	CASSVALAGSPYNEQFF
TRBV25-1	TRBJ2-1	CASSKNREQFF
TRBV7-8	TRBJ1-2	CASSSLYGYTF
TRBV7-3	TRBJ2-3	CASSLSGGRNTQYF
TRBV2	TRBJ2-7	CASSGDRWRTSGKATYEQYF
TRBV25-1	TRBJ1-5	CASSPEGGQPQHF
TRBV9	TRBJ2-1	CASSNLAGDGNEQFF
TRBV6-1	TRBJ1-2	CASSDGVYGYTF
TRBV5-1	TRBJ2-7	CASSYSTGGYEQYF
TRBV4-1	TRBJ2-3	CASSPRLAGGRIDTQYF
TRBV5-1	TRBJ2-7	CASSLAAGTGAAEQYF
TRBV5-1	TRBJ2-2	CASSSKETSFTGELFF
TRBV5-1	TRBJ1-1	CASSSIQGNTEAFF
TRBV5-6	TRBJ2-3	CASSLLPDSGRRGDTQYF
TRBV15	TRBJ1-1	CATSRDIVGRTTEAFF
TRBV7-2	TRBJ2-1	CASSLDPGQVPYNEQFF
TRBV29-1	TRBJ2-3	CSAGLRLSTDTQYF